This T cell receptor (beta chain) is drawn from a study of graft-versus-host responses after intestinal transplantation (dated by TCRdb to the early 2020s). Background on the whole study: The transplants that recipients got were multivisceral, liver-intestinal, or isolated intestinal. Instead of going to the commercial service, samples from three later patients were sequenced in-house on an Illumina MiSeq and processed with MiXCR. Graft-versus-host and host-versus-graft alloreactive T cell clones were tracked in the graft, circulation and bone marrow after intestinal transplantation using bulk TCR-beta CDR3 sequencing. Donor T cell macrochimerism was defined as a peak of at least 4% donor T cells among recipient peripheral blood mononuclear cells. Anti-thymocyte globulin induction was given to all recipients, followed by maintenance tacrolimus and steroids for approximately three years. Of the 20 to 25 intestinal transplant recipients enrolled in the cohort, one of whom was a retransplant, 3 patients without pretransplant specimens were excluded. To identify alloreactive clones, pre-transplant mixed lymphocyte reaction products were sequenced and then compared with unstimulated pre-transplant donor and recipient T cells.

The sample's time point label, decoded: cells obtained before transplantation from donor or recipient. CD3+CD4+ and CD3+CD8+ populations were FACS-sorted from unstimulated pre-transplant donor and recipient cells taken from spleen or lymph nodes. As to this clone: The antigen it binds to is not known. No clone much larger than this one lies a single base away; base qualities are absent.

Preparation of the library involved the immunoSEQ multiplex PCR assay. For most patients, genomic DNA was isolated with the Qiagen DNeasy Blood and Tissue Kit and sent frozen to Adaptive Biotechnologies for TCR sequencing. High-throughput TCR-beta CDR3 sequencing of genomic DNA from most patients was performed by Adaptive Biotechnologies. Turning to the authors' computational methods: TCR sequencing data for roughly 17 patients were retrieved from Adaptive's ImmunoSEQ software; a few other patients were processed with MiXCR and VDJtools. To correct CD4 versus CD8 sorting errors, sequences present in both subsets at a frequency ratio below 5:1 were removed. CDR3 nucleotide sequences shared between donor and recipient were removed because the origin of such sequences could not be assigned. Alloreactive clones required at least 2-fold expansion over unstimulated cells and minimum CFSE-low frequency of 0.002% (template counts) or 0.001% (read counts). Clones detected in sequenced pre-transplant spleen, lymph node, or MLR CFSE-low populations of the donor or recipient were defined as mappable. The cumulative frequency of alloreactive clones was calculated as a percentage of all sequences, weighted by copy number. Sourced from immuneACCESS, this table was stored by TCRdb with only in-frame sequences that have V and J called. A share of the clones is absent; for the studies checked, an unresolved V gene accounts for under half, and the remainder has no known explanation. The DNA gave D and trimming, while V, J and clone size come from that table. The sample contains 90,000 to 150,000 clones, about 95% of them found a single time. The ten most abundant clones make up 3.3% of the sample.

General study outcomes and caveats: In the allografts of patients with donor T cell macrochimerism, GvH to HvG T cell clonal ratios were high. GvH clones were detected in recipient bone marrow, and some of these GvH clones were observed earlier in ileal mucosa or blood, consistent with an intestinal mucosal origin. Early after transplant, declines in HvG clones were associated with peak levels of circulating GvH clones. Conclusions were limited by the relatively low number and heterogeneity of intestinal transplant patients.

The specimen comprised unstimulated CD8+ T cells sorted from spleen or lymph node cells, sampled before intestinal transplant. The sequence derives from a human donor who received an intestinal transplant.

The CDR3 protein is CASSIGTGNYEQYF. Read as DNA, the sequence is TGTGCCAGTAGTATCGGTACGGGTAACTACGAGCAGTACTTC. The chain employs TRBV19 and TRBJ2-7; the D gene cannot be resolved reliably. Trimming at the junction amounts to 3 bases on V and 3 bases on J, and the germline ends lie 12 bases apart. From cysteine to phenylalanine, the CDR3 is 14 amino acids long. CDR3 DNA only is kept here, 42 bases in frame from base 1. Per the germline V gene (reference sequence), LNHDA is the CDR1 and SQIVND is the CDR2.